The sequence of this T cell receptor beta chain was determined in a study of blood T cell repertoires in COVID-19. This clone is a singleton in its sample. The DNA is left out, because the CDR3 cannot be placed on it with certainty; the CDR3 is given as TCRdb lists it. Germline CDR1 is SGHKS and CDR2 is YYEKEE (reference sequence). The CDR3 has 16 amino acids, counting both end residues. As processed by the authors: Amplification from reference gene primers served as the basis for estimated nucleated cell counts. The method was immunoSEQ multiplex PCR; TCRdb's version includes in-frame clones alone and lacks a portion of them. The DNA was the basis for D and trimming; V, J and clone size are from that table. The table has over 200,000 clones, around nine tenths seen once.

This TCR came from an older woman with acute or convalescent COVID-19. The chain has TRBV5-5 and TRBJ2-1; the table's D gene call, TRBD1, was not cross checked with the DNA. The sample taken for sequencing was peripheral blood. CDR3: CASILAWWDRAYEQFF.